The next 7 T cell receptor beta chains were all read from a single sample in a study of OX40 agonist ivuxolimab in advanced cancers. The data were produced by immunoSEQ multiplex PCR, yet TCRdb's version contains in-frame clones alone and is incomplete. The repertoire holds 65,000 to 85,000 clones, with 70% to 90% as singletons. Material: CD4+ or CD8+ T cells sorted from blood, obtained in a trial of the OX40 agonist ivuxolimab. These receptors originate from an adult with an advanced solid tumor such as melanoma, head and neck, liver or kidney cancer.

The rearrangement joins TRBV5-1 to TRBJ2-3, with D possibly TRBD1 on 5 matching bases. CDR1 is SGHRS, CDR2 YFSETQ, per germline. V was clipped by 0 bases and J by 5 bases, with 10 bases between them. This CDR3 comprises 14 residues. The CDR3 nucleotides read TGCGCCAGCAGCTTGGTAGGGGCGGTAGATACGCAGTATTTT. This translates into CASSLVGAVDTQYF.

The rearrangement joins TRBV6-1 to TRBJ2-7; D is undetermined. V lost 3 bases to trimming and J lost 2 bases, with 14 bases between them. The CDR3 has 15 residues. Germline V gene lookup returns CDR1 MNHNS and CDR2 SASEGT. CDR3 DNA: TGTGCCAGCAGTGATGCCACTTCTCCACCCTACGAGCAGTACTTC. It is translated as CASSDATSPPYEQYF.

This clone appeared once. This chain links TRBV28 with TRBJ1-1; D is possibly TRBD1 (5 bases). CDR1 and CDR2 (germline): MDHEN, SYDVKM. CDR3 length: 12 residues. The V end lost 7 bases, the J end lost 8 bases, and 14 bases lay between the germline ends. This CDR3 is CASTLWGSEAFF. In DNA form, the CDR3 reads TGTGCCAGCACCCTATGGGGGTCCGAAGCTTTCTTT.

This chain connects TRBV5-8 to TRBJ2-3; D call uncertain. V lost 4 bases, J lost 2 bases, and 5 bases lay in between. Germline V gene lookup returns CDR1 SGHTS and CDR2 YDEGEE. This CDR3 region has 12 residues. Here the CDR3 reads CASSQSTDTQYF. CDR3 coding DNA: TGTGCCAGCAGCCAATCCACAGATACGCAGTATTTT.

This clone came up once. Here the CDR3 reads CARSLEAGLAGGTDTQYF. The DNA of the CDR3 is TGTGCCAGAAGCTTGGAAGCGGGTCTAGCGGGGGGCACAGATACGCAGTATTTT. J is TRBJ2-3 and V is TRBV5-3; 10 nucleotides line up with TRBD2. TRBV5-3 has ORF status, its function being uncertain. The J segment lost 1 base and the V segment lost 0 bases, leaving 8 bases of the junction unmatched. This CDR3 comprises 18 residues.

This clone was counted only a few times. This chain links TRBV7-9 with TRBJ2-7; 10 bases line up with TRBD2. The germline gives CDR1 SEHNR, CDR2 FQNEAQ (reference sequence). The CDR3 totals 14 residues. V lost 4 bases and J lost 12; bases outside the gene matches: 12. DNA for the CDR3: TGTGCCAGCAGCTCCTACCTCCTTAGCGGGAGGCCGTACTTC. As protein: CASSSYLLSGRPYF.

This chain joins TRBV28 and TRBJ1-2; no clear D. The CDR3 is 14 residues long. Trimming pared 6 bases from V and 4 bases from J, leaving 15 bases between. The germline V gene has CDR1 MDHEN and CDR2 SYDVKM. As DNA, the CDR3 is TGTGCCAGCAGCCCCCCACAGAAGTCCTATGGCTACACCTTC. Residues: CASSPPQKSYGYTF.